Listed below are T cell receptor beta chains from one sample, sequenced in a study of blood T cell repertoires in COVID-19. Method: immunoSEQ multiplex PCR; TCRdb's copy keeps in-frame clones and lacks some. The repertoire consists of approximately 400,000 clones, with 88% occurring once and the leading ten covering around an eighth. Sequencing was performed on peripheral blood. These receptors were collected from a woman aged 50 to 60 with COVID-19, enrolled during active disease. Both conserved end residues are part of each CDR3. D genes are given only for firm matches. Not every row has a clone size; where given, it reads once, few, many or a size class.

d_gene,abundance,j_gene,v_gene,CDR3nt,CDR3aa
TRBD2,few,TRBJ2-1,TRBV5-5,TGTGCCAGCAGCTTGCGACTAGCGAGTAATGAGCAGTTCTTC,CASSLRLASNEQFF
NA,NA,TRBJ1-2,TRBV12-5,TGTGCTAGTGGTTCTGCCTCCAATCGGGTCTATGGCTACACCTTC,CASGSASNRVYGYTF
TRBD2,once,TRBJ2-3,TRBV28,TGTGCCAGCAGTTTCCAGCGGGGGGCGAGGGTTACGCAGTATTTT,CASSFQRGARVTQYF
TRBD1,once,TRBJ1-6,TRBV30,TGTGCCTGGAGCCCGGGACAGCTTAATTCACCCCTCCACTTT,CAWSPGQLNSPLHF
TRBD1,NA,TRBJ2-7,TRBV28,TGTGCCAGCAGTCTAACCGGGACAGGGGTGATCGAGCAGTACTTC,CASSLTGTGVIEQYF
TRBD2,NA,TRBJ2-3,TRBV30,TGTGCCTGGAGCGGGGGGGCATATACGCAGTATTTT,CAWSGGAYTQYF
NA,NA,TRBJ1-5,TRBV15,TGTGCCACCAGCAGCGCGGTTAGGAGCCAGCCCCAGCATTTT,CATSSAVRSQPQHF
TRBD1,few,TRBJ1-4,TRBV10-1,TGCGCCAGCAGTGATTCGGCAGGGGGCTTCGAAAAACTGTTTTTT,CASSDSAGGFEKLFF
NA,NA,TRBJ2-7,TRBV3-1/TRBV3-2,TGTGCCAGCAGCCAGAAGAGCTCCTACGAGCAGTACTTC,CASSQKSSYEQYF
TRBD1,NA,TRBJ2-3,TRBV6-1,TGTGCCAGCAGTGAAGTAACAGGGGGCGTAGATACGCAGTATTTT,CASSEVTGGVDTQYF
NA,NA,TRBJ1-2,TRBV29-1,NA,CSVGAGTGVNTF
TRBD2,once,TRBJ2-3,TRBV3-1/TRBV3-2,TGTGCCAGCAGCCAACTAGCGGGGGGTGGGGATACGCAGTATTTT,CASSQLAGGGDTQYF
TRBD1,NA,TRBJ1-2,TRBV12-3/TRBV12-4,TGTGCCAGCGCACAGGGGATCGACGGCTACACCTTC,CASAQGIDGYTF
NA,NA,TRBJ2-7,TRBV6-2/TRBV6-3,TGTGCCAGCAGTTACTCGCCGGGGGAGCAGTACTTC,CASSYSPGEQYF
TRBD1,NA,TRBJ2-2,TRBV5-4,TGTGCCAGCAGCCTACCGGGACAGGGAAGCACCGGGGAGCTGTTTTTT,CASSLPGQGSTGELFF
NA,NA,TRBJ2-3,TRBV12-3/TRBV12-4,TGTGCCAGCACCTTTAGCGATACGCAGTATTTT,CASTFSDTQYF
TRBD2,NA,TRBJ2-7,TRBV28,TGTGCCAGCAGGCATTCTAGCGGGGGAACTTACGAGCAGTACTTC,CASRHSSGGTYEQYF
NA,NA,TRBJ1-5,TRBV24-1,TGTGCCACCAGTGACCCTGGGGAGGGAGATCAGCCCCAGCATTTT,CATSDPGEGDQPQHF
NA,NA,TRBJ1-1,TRBV18,TGTGCCAGCTCACCAGGGCAGCTCACTGAAGCTTTCTTT,CASSPGQLTEAFF
NA,NA,TRBJ2-2,TRBV6-5,TGTGCCAGCAGTTACTGGGGGGGCCCCACCGGGGAGCTGTTTTTT,CASSYWGGPTGELFF
NA,NA,TRBJ1-6,TRBV5-6,TGTGCCAGCAGCTTGTTGGGGCAGACTCAGGGTGGAGATAATTCACCCCTCCACTTT,CASSLLGQTQGGDNSPLHF
NA,NA,TRBJ1-2,TRBV4-2,TGTGCCACCCATCAGGCGGGCTATGGCTACACCTTC,CATHQAGYGYTF
NA,many,TRBJ1-1,TRBV10-3,TGTGCCATCAGTGACCCAGGGAGGGACACTGAAGCTTTCTTT,CAISDPGRDTEAFF
TRBD1,once,TRBJ1-1,TRBV18,TGTGCCAGCTCAGAATTCCCCGGGACAGGGACTGAAGCTTTCTTT,CASSEFPGTGTEAFF
NA,NA,TRBJ1-4,TRBV4-1,TGCGCCAGCAGCCAAGAATATGGGGCGAGCGGAGGGAGGGGTGAAAAACTGTTTTTT,CASSQEYGASGGRGEKLFF
NA,NA,TRBJ1-5,TRBV6-2/TRBV6-3,TGTGCCAGCAGTTCGACAGGCTCCCCAGGGCTCCAGCATTTT,CASSSTGSPGLQHF
NA,NA,TRBJ2-2,TRBV29-1,TGCAGCGTCGCCCCGACTGTCACCGGGGAGCTGTTTTTT,CSVAPTVTGELFF
NA,NA,TRBJ1-2,TRBV30,TGTGCCTGGAGCTCCCAGACAGTAACCGGCTACACCTTC,CAWSSQTVTGYTF
NA,NA,TRBJ1-5,TRBV24-1,TGTGCCACCAGTGACCCCAGGGTTAGCAATCAGCCCCAGCATTTT,CATSDPRVSNQPQHF
TRBD1,NA,TRBJ1-5,TRBV24-1,TGTGCCACCAGTGACCCGACAGGGCCCCAGCCCCAGCATTTT,CATSDPTGPQPQHF
NA,once,TRBJ1-4,TRBV15,TGTGCCACCAGCAGACCTCCCGGAGACGAAACTAATGAAAAACTGTTTTTT,CATSRPPGDETNEKLFF
TRBD1,few,TRBJ1-5,TRBV19,TGTGCCAGTAGTTCCGGGACAGAGTATCAGCCCCAGCATTTT,CASSSGTEYQPQHF
NA,once,TRBJ1-2,TRBV5-4,TGTGCCAGCAGCGCCGACAGAGCGAACTATGGCTACACCTTC,CASSADRANYGYTF
NA,NA,TRBJ1-4,TRBV12-3/TRBV12-4,TGTGCCAGCAGTCCCTCGTGGGGCGAAAAACTGTTTTTT,CASSPSWGEKLFF
TRBD2,NA,TRBJ2-3,TRBV5-1,TGCGCCAGCAGCTTTAGCGGGGGGGCAGGAGATACGCAGTATTTT,CASSFSGGAGDTQYF
NA,NA,TRBJ1-4,TRBV18,TGTGCCAGCTCCCGTGAAGCACTTAATGAAAAACTGTTTTTT,CASSREALNEKLFF
NA,NA,TRBJ2-7,TRBV6-5,TGTGCCAGCAGTTACGCGGAGTTCTACGAGCAGTACTTC,CASSYAEFYEQYF
NA,NA,TRBJ2-3,TRBV30,TGTGCCTGGACTTTAACCCAGGCAGATACTCAGTATTTT,CAWTLTQADTQYF
NA,NA,TRBJ2-3,TRBV18,TGTGCCAGCTCATCCAACACAGGACGTTTTACGCAGTATTTT,CASSSNTGRFTQYF
NA,NA,TRBJ2-5,TRBV5-1,TGCGCCAGCAGCTTGGGGAGGGGGGGCGATGAGACCCAGTACTTC,CASSLGRGGDETQYF
NA,NA,TRBJ2-3,TRBV18,TGTGCCAGCTCACTCCAGGGGACAGATACGCAGTATTTT,CASSLQGTDTQYF
NA,NA,TRBJ2-2,TRBV6-4,TGTGCCAGCAGTATTACCCGGGCCGGGGAGCTGTTTTTT,CASSITRAGELFF
TRBD1,NA,TRBJ2-7,TRBV10-1,TGCGCCAGCAGTGGGGACAGGTCCTACGAGCAGTACTTC,CASSGDRSYEQYF
TRBD1,NA,TRBJ1-2,TRBV6-5,TGTGCCAGCAGGGGGTCGACAGGGAGCTATGGCTACACCTTC,CASRGSTGSYGYTF
NA,NA,TRBJ1-5,TRBV5-1,TGCGCCAGCAGCACCCGAGGACAGCCAAATCAGCCCCAGCATTTT,CASSTRGQPNQPQHF